Below are 4 T cell receptor beta chains sequenced from a single sample in a study of control samples from healthy donors and cancer patients (dated by TCRdb to the early 2020s). The library was made by the immunoSEQ multiplex PCR assay. The immuneACCESS repertoire file appears here via TCRdb, limited to in-frame rearrangements. These files lack a portion of the clones; in checked studies, under half of the deficit traces to unresolved V genes, and the cause of the others is not known. This sample is represented by 90,000 to 110,000 clones; roughly 90% of them were singletons. Of the sample, approximately 15% falls within the top ten clones. The sample taken for sequencing was blood. These receptors all stem from a woman between 45 and 60 years old in good health.

The chain carries TRBV9 and TRBJ1-1; D not certain. The CDR3 consists of 15 residues. Germline V CDR1 and CDR2: SGDLS, YYNGEE. Trimming removed 0 bases at V and 0 bases at J, with 9 bases between. Here the CDR3 DNA reads TGTGCCAGCAGCGTAGCTACAGCTATGAACACTGAAGCTTTCTTT. This codes for CASSVATAMNTEAFF.

The V gene is TRBV27, the J gene TRBJ2-1, with TRBD2 matching over 12 bases. This CDR3 spans 17 amino acids. Trimming took 10 bases from V and 6 from J; bases not matched to a gene: 16. Germline CDR1 reads MNHEY; CDR2 reads SMNVEV (reference sequence). Here the CDR3 DNA reads TGTGCCACCCTCGGACTAGCGGGACTACGCAAAGGCAATGAGCAGTTCTTC. Residues: CATLGLAGLRKGNEQFF.

This clone was seen only a few times. The chain has TRBV6-5 and TRBJ1-2; weak D call: TRBD1 (6 bases). Germline V CDR1 and CDR2: MNHEY, SVGAGI. V was shortened by 6 bases and J by 0 bases, with 11 bases between the two germline ends. The CDR3 runs 14 residues. CDR3: CASSRDIANYGYTF. CDR3 nucleotide sequence: TGTGCCAGCAGCCGGGACATAGCTAACTATGGCTACACCTTC.

This clone was seen more than once but under ten times. The chain is built from TRBV5-1 and TRBJ2-3; D might be TRBD1 or TRBD2, each matching 5 bases. Germline CDR1 reads SGHRS; CDR2 reads YFSETQ. The CDR3 is made up of 14 amino acids. V lost 5 bases and J lost 2, with 12 bases in between. CDR3 nucleotide sequence: TGCGCCAGCAGTCCGGGACCAGTCACAGATACGCAGTATTTT. Translated, it gives CASSPGPVTDTQYF.